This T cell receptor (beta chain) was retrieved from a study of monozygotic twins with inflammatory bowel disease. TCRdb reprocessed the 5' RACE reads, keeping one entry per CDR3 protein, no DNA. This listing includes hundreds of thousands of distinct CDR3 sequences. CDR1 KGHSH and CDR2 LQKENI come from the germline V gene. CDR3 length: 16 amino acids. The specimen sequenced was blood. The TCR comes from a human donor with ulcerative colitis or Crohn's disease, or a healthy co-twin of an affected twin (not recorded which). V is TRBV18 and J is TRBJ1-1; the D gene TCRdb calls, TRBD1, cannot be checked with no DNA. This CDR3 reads CASSPFTGGMNTEAFF.